This TCR beta chain was identified during a study of CD8+CD57+ T cells in acquired aplastic anemia. Looking at the study overall: An average of 3.2 ug of DNA was obtained from sorted CD4+ and CD8+ cells. Whole-study findings and limits: Patients and controls shared roughly 31 CD8+ CDR3 sequences, highly expressed in patients.

Genomic DNA, the template, was used for profiling of the TCR beta VDJ and CDR3. In TCRdb, the reads were re-called with MiXCR into one record per CDR3 protein. The sample has 50,000 to 65,000 distinct CDR3 sequences; roughly three fifths are singletons. Concerning this clonotype: Antigen unknown.

Germline CDR1 is SQVTM and CDR2 is ANQGSEA. There are 14 residues in the CDR3. Deletions cut 4 bases from V and 0 bases from J, with 13 bases between. Patients chosen for sequencing had shown CD8+CD57+ cell expansion by flow cytometry. Prior therapy had not been administered to any patient at the time of blood sampling. This chain connects TRBV29-1 to TRBJ2-7; perhaps D is TRBD1 or TRBD2 (5 bases each). The sample was sorted CD4+, CD8+, or CD8+CD57+ T cells (not recorded which) from PBMCs. The receptor's source is a human donor with aplastic anemia. The CDR3 reads CSVVRDPSSYEQYF. In DNA form, the CDR3 reads TGCAGCGTTGTGAGGGACCCGAGCTCCTACGAGCAGTACTTC.